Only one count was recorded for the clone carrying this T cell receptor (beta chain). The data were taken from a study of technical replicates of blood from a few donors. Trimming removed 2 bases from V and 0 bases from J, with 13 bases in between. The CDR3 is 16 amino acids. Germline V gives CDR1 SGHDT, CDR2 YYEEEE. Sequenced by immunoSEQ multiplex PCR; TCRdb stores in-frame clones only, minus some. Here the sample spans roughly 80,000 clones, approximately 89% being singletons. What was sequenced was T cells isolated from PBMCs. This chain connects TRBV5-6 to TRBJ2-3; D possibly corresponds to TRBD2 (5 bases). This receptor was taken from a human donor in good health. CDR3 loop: CASSFPLATSTDTQYF. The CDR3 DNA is TGTGCCAGCAGCTTTCCCCTAGCTACTAGCACAGATACGCAGTATTTT.